The 24 T cell receptor beta chains presented below share a single source sample, sequenced in a study of CD8 T cells in Susac syndrome. An input of about 0.5 to 1 ug of RNA was subjected to reverse transcription using random hexamers. TCRdb ran MiXCR on the immunoSEQ multiplex PCR reads and lists one entry per CDR3 protein. The sample shows 200,000 to 250,000 distinct CDR3 sequences, approximately 90% of them seen only once. Sequences were obtained from CD8+ T cells from PBMCs. The receptors derive from a human donor with multiple sclerosis.

The chain employs TRBV3-1 and TRBJ2-3; no firm D call. The germline V and J ends were trimmed by 0 bases and 6 bases, with 13 bases remaining between them. Germline V gene data show CDR1 as LGHDT and CDR2 as YNNKEL (reference sequence). The CDR3 has 15 residues. This chain's CDR3 is CASSQDLLLMDTQYF. DNA for the CDR3: TGTGCCAGCAGCCAAGATTTGCTCCTAATGGATACGCAGTATTTT.

J is TRBJ2-7 and V is TRBV30, with no clear D. Germline V gives CDR1 GTSNPN, CDR2 SVGIG (reference sequence). The germline V and J ends were trimmed by 3 bases and 2 bases, with 17 bases remaining between them. The CDR3 is made up of 15 amino acids. CDR3 protein: CAWSGPPGPTYEQYF. The DNA of the CDR3 is TGTGCCTGGAGCGGGCCCCCCGGGCCGACCTACGAGCAGTACTTC. The full variable domain, its missing parts supplied by reference TRBV30 and TRBJ2-7, is SQTIHQWPATLVQPVGSPLSLECTVEGTSNPNLYWYRQAAGRGLQLLFYSVGIGQISSEVPQNLSASRPQDRQFILSSKKLLLSDSGFYLCAWSGPPGPTYEQYFGPGTRLTVT.

This clonotype occurred once. The V and J genes are TRBV7-9 and TRBJ2-2; maybe TRBD2 (5 bases). Trimming removed 5 bases at V and 5 bases at J, with 18 bases between. This CDR3 comprises 16 residues. CDR1 is SEHNR, CDR2 FQNEAQ, per germline (reference sequence). CDR3 residues: CASSIGGGWGTGELFF. CDR3 DNA: TGTGCCAGCAGCATCGGCGGCGGGTGGGGTACCGGGGAGCTGTTTTTT.

There are a few counts of this clonotype. At one end, the junction sequence differs from germline, possibly due to a read error. J is TRBJ2-5 and V is TRBV14, with D tentatively TRBD2 (5 bases). Germline values: CDR1 SGHDN, CDR2 FVKESK. CDR3 length: 15 residues. Here the CDR3 reads CASSQARTGYETQYF. Written as DNA, the CDR3 is TGTGCCAGCAGCCAAGCCAGGACTGGCTACGAGACGCAGTACTTC.

The J gene is TRBJ1-5, the V gene TRBV7-9; D is undetermined. Looked up from germline, CDR1 is SEHNR and CDR2 is FQNEAQ (reference sequence). The CDR3 has 12 residues. The germline V and J ends were trimmed by 5 bases and 11 bases, with 13 bases remaining between them. CDR3 protein: CASSVLGETQHF. CDR3 in DNA: TGTGCCAGCAGCGTACTCGGGGAGACCCAGCATTTT.

The chain couples TRBV6-2 or TRBV6-3 to TRBJ1-2, with a possible D match to TRBD1 (6 bases). CDR3 length equals 16 residues. The germline CDR1 and CDR2 sequences are MNHEY and SVGEGT. V lost 8 bases and J 0 bases, leaving 19 bases between the germline ends. The CDR3 bases are TGTGCCAGCGTCGCCGCCGGGACACTAGCTAACTATGGCTACACCTTC. Amino acids: CASVAAGTLANYGYTF.

The chain links TRBV19 to TRBJ1-1; D is unclear. Germline V gives CDR1 LNHDA, CDR2 SQIVND (reference sequence). Trimming shortened V by 6 bases and J by 5 bases, and 19 bases separated the two germline ends. The CDR3 contains 15 residues. CDR3 loop: CASSPGLGRGTEAFF. CDR3 bases: TGTGCCAGTAGCCCGGGGTTGGGCCGCGGAACTGAAGCTTTCTTT.

The J gene is TRBJ2-2, the V gene TRBV12-3 or TRBV12-4; the match to TRBD1 covers 8 bases. The CDR3 consists of 17 residues. Trimming removed 8 bases from V and 4 bases from J; junction bases left unmatched: 15. The CDR3 protein is CASQTAIGQGRTGELFF. As DNA, the CDR3 is TGTGCCAGCCAAACCGCGATAGGACAGGGCCGCACCGGGGAGCTGTTTTTT.

The chain couples TRBV13 to TRBJ2-5; maybe TRBD2 (6 bases). The V end lost 7 bases, the J end lost 1 base, and 16 bases lay between the germline ends. Per germline, CDR1 PRHDT and CDR2 FYEKMQ (reference sequence). The length of the CDR3 is 15 residues. The CDR3: CASTLYPGVQETQYF. The CDR3 DNA is TGTGCCAGCACCCTGTACCCGGGGGTCCAAGAGACCCAGTACTTC. The full variable domain, completed using reference TRBV13 and TRBJ2-5, is AAGVIQSPRHLIKEKRETATLKCYPIPRHDTVYWYQQGPGQDPQFLISFYEKMQSDKGSIPDRFSAQQFSDYHSELNMSSLELGDSALYFCASTLYPGVQETQYFGPGTRLLVL.

The chain links TRBV3-1 to TRBJ1-2; TRBD1 matches 9 bases. Germline CDR1 reads LGHDT; CDR2 reads YNNKEL (reference sequence). Germline trimming cut 1 base from V and 4 bases from J; bases unmatched to any gene: 7. The CDR3 contains 16 residues. CDR3: CASSQGGQGPIYGYTF. CDR3 in DNA: TGTGCCAGCAGCCAAGGGGGACAGGGCCCCATCTATGGCTACACCTTC.

The CDR3 sequence is CASSYTAGSSSYNEQFF. CDR3 in DNA: TGTGCCAGCAGCTATACAGCGGGTTCAAGCTCCTACAATGAGCAGTTCTTC. The chain employs TRBV7-2 and TRBJ2-1, with a possible D match to TRBD2 (6 bases). CDR3 length: 17 residues. The germline CDR1 and CDR2 sequences are SGHTA and FQGNSA. The V end was cut by 4 bases, the J end by 0 bases, with 16 bases between. Full variable domain (outside the CDR3, taken from reference TRBV7-2 and TRBJ2-1): GAGVSQSPSNKVTEKGKDVELRCDPISGHTALYWYRQSLGQGLEFLIYFQGNSAPDKSGLPSDRFSAERTGGSVSTLTIQRTQQEDSAVYLCASSYTAGSSSYNEQFFGPGTRLTVL.

The count of this clonotype is one. The chain combines TRBV12-3 or TRBV12-4 with TRBJ2-2, with 8 bases matching TRBD1. J gave up 3 bases and V 4 bases, and 13 bases lay outside the gene matches. The length of the CDR3 is 18 residues. The DNA for the CDR3 is TGTGCCAGCAGTTACCTCCCCCTGGACAGGGTCGACACCGGGGAGCTGTTTTTT. It yields the protein CASSYLPLDRVDTGELFF.

The V and J genes are TRBV11-2 and TRBJ2-7, with a tentative D call TRBD1 (5 bases). CDR1 is SGHAT, CDR2 FQNNGV, per germline. Trimming cost V 1 base and J 1 base, with 11 bases left between them. The CDR3 has 15 residues. The CDR3 nucleotides read TGTGCCAGCAGCTTAGGTGCAGGGATATCCTACGAGCAGTACTTC. Translating gives CASSLGAGISYEQYF.

This chain uses TRBV7-2 with TRBJ1-5; the D is unclear. Trimming removed 5 bases at V and 4 bases at J, with 15 bases between. The CDR3 runs to 15 residues. The germline CDR1 and CDR2 sequences are SGHTA and FQGNSA. As DNA, the CDR3 is TGTGCCAGCAGCCCTGTGCGGGAGCCTAATCAGCCCCAGCATTTT. Translation gives CASSPVREPNQPQHF.

The J gene is TRBJ2-6, the V gene TRBV7-2; D is unresolved. This CDR3 is built from 18 residues. Germline assignment: CDR1 SGHTA and CDR2 FQGNSA. The germline V and J ends were trimmed by 1 base and 0 bases, with 13 bases remaining between them. CDR3 DNA: TGTGCCAGCAGCTTAGAAGGAGTTGCCCTCTCTGGGGCCAACGTCCTGACTTTC. Translation gives CASSLEGVALSGANVLTF.

This clonotype was recorded once. The gene calls are TRBV29-1 and TRBJ1-2; D unclear. This CDR3 is 13 amino acids long. CDR1 is SQVTM, CDR2 ANQGSEA, per germline. V was pared by 6 bases and J by 5 bases, with 16 bases between. CDR3 DNA sequence: TGCAGCGTGGGTGCGGACCTGGGGTATGGCTACACCTTC. It codes for CSVGADLGYGYTF.

The V gene is TRBV2, the J gene TRBJ2-3; 10 nucleotides line up with TRBD1. CDR3 size: 15 residues. The V gene's germline CDR1 is SNHLY and CDR2 FYNNEI. With 11 bases clipped from V and 1 base from J, the junction kept 9 bases outside the gene matches. The CDR3 nucleotides are TGTGCCGGACAGGGGGGAGCGAGGGGCACAGATACGCAGTATTTT. This codes for CAGQGGARGTDTQYF.

The rearrangement uses TRBV11-2 and TRBJ2-1; D possibly corresponds to TRBD2 (5 bases). CDR3 length: 13 residues. Germline-derived CDR1 and CDR2 are SGHAT and FQNNGV. V shed 5 bases and J shed 8 bases, with 13 bases lying between them. CDR3 sequence (DNA): TGTGCCAGCAGCCTAACTAGATCCTATGAGCAGTTCTTC. Its translation is CASSLTRSYEQFF.

This rearrangement joins TRBV25-1 to TRBJ2-2; D ambiguous. The germline V gene encodes CDR1 MGHDK and CDR2 SYGVNS. The CDR3 runs to 16 residues. V gave up 3 bases and J gave up 3 bases, with 14 bases separating them. As DNA, the CDR3 is TGTGCCAGCAGTGACCGGCGGCCGAGCGACACCGGGGAGCTGTTTTTT. This codes for CASSDRRPSDTGELFF.

This sequence joins TRBV30 and TRBJ2-7; D possibly corresponds to TRBD1 (5 bases). This CDR3 has 15 amino acids. Per germline, CDR1 GTSNPN and CDR2 SVGIG (reference sequence). Deletions cut 0 bases from V and 2 bases from J, with 14 bases between. CDR3 in DNA: TGTGCCTGGAGTGTACCCCAGGGATGGACCTACGAGCAGTACTTC. Amino acid sequence: CAWSVPQGWTYEQYF.

V gene TRBV5-6 combines with J gene TRBJ1-2; tentative D call: TRBD1 (5 bases). Germline-derived CDR1 and CDR2 are SGHDT and YYEEEE. V was trimmed by 0 bases and J by 8 bases, leaving 14 bases between them. This CDR3 region has 14 residues. Here the CDR3 reads CASSLAGRVDGYTF. In nucleotides, the CDR3 is TGTGCCAGCAGCTTGGCGGGCAGGGTGGACGGCTACACCTTC.

The chain carries TRBV9 and TRBJ2-1; 8 bases map to TRBD2. Germline V lookup: CDR1 SGDLS, CDR2 YYNGEE. The CDR3 is 14 residues long. With 3 bases clipped from V and 7 bases from J, the junction kept 6 bases outside the gene matches. CDR3 DNA: TGTGCCAGCAGCGCGGGACTAGGACATAATGAGCAGTTCTTC. Translating it yields CASSAGLGHNEQFF.

The chain has TRBV19 and TRBJ2-1; 8 bases line up with TRBD2. The ends lost 5 bases at V and 9 bases at J; junction bases unmatched: 15. This CDR3 comprises 16 residues. The germline V gene has CDR1 LNHDA and CDR2 SQIVND (reference sequence). The CDR3 DNA follows: TGTGCCAGTAGTGATTCGACTAGCGCAAGGGTGAGTGAGCAGTTCTTC. Translating gives CASSDSTSARVSEQFF.

J is TRBJ2-2 and V is TRBV11-1; 9 bases are shared with TRBD1. V lost 4 bases and J lost 1; bases outside the gene matches: 19. Germline loops: CDR1 SGHAT, CDR2 FQDESV (reference sequence). This CDR3 is 21 amino acids long. The CDR3 DNA reads as TGTGCCAGCAGCTCGAAGCCTCCGGGACAGGGTAGAAGAGGGAACACCGGGGAGCTGTTTTTT. Amino acids: CASSSKPPGQGRRGNTGELFF.